The sequence of this T cell receptor beta chain was determined in a study of blood T cell repertoires in COVID-19. Turning to the study itself: Researchers got acute and convalescent COVID-19 samples from the United States, Italy and Spain. T cells, B-cell-depleted T cells, or PBMCs supplied cDNA or gDNA.

In the authors' methods: Quantification of nucleated cells was approximated via reference gene primer amplification. The assay was immunoSEQ multiplex PCR, and TCRdb's table has in-frame clones only and misses some. V and J calls and clone size follow that table, whereas D and trimming were derived from the DNA. The sample records 200,000 to 300,000 clones, roughly 76% being singletons. Trimming removed 2 bases at V and 9 bases at J, with 15 bases between. CDR1 and CDR2 (germline): SGDLS, YYNGEE. The CDR3 contains 14 residues. Seattle patients were enrolled while actively infected and followed longitudinally.

This receptor was taken from a woman aged 80 or over with COVID-19, enrolled during active disease. The source material was peripheral blood. The genes are TRBV9 and TRBJ2-1; D is possibly TRBD2 (6 bases). CDR3 nucleotide sequence: TGTGCCAGCAGCGTTCCGGGACTCTCATCTGAGCAGTTCTTC. Translating gives CASSVPGLSSEQFF.